The 13 T cell receptor beta chains below were found in one sample sequenced in a study of tumor-infiltrating lymphocytes in primary liver carcinoma. From 450 to 600 ng total RNA, TCR beta cDNA was generated with a primer in the constant region. Libraries of TCR beta came from three nested multiplex PCR rounds with slightly modified ARM-PCR. A C-beta reverse primer and TRBV1-TRBV30 forward primers served in each of the first two PCR rounds, at around 10 cycles apiece. MiXCR was run by TCRdb on the multiplex PCR reads, yielding one entry per CDR3 protein. The data contain around 47,000 distinct CDR3 sequences, approximately 73% of them singletons. Taking about 19-32 mg of unsorted bulk tissue, the authors co-extracted RNA and DNA. The sample comprised liver tumor tissue from sampling region 2. Subset in this sample: tumor region T2, inferior pole. The receptors here all came from a man aged 35-49 years with primary liver carcinoma and hepatitis B virus infection.

Concerning this clonotype itself: No conserved phenylalanine or tryptophan ends this CDR3, so it is likely a read error. The J gene is TRBJ2-7, the V gene TRBV6-1; no reliable D call. Germline V lookup: CDR1 MNHNS, CDR2 SASEGT. CDR3 size: 14 residues. CDR3 region: CASLRTELRYEQYL. CDR3 in DNA: TGTGCTAGCCTCAGGACGGAGTTAAGATACGAGCAGTACTTA.

The table lists this clonotype with many counts. The CDR3: CASSSAGTGPYEQYF. The CDR3, as DNA: TGCGCCAGCAGCTCCGCCGGGACTGGACCCTACGAGCAGTACTTC. The chain carries TRBV5-1 and TRBJ2-7, with a tentative D call TRBD2 (6 bases). CDR1 SGHRS and CDR2 YFSETQ come from the germline V gene. The CDR3 length is 15 residues. With 3 bases removed from V and 2 bases from J, the gap between germline ends came to 15 bases.

To note about this clonotype: Relative to the germline gene, one junction end is altered; a read error may explain this. The rearrangement uses TRBV24-1 and TRBJ2-1; TRBD2 is a possible D gene (5 bases). The CDR3 has 16 amino acids. From germline, CDR1 is KGHDR and CDR2 SFDVKD. Written as DNA, the CDR3 is TGTGCCACCAGTGATCCTAGTGGGAGCTCCTACAATAAGCAGTTCTTC. Translated: CATSDPSGSSYNKQFF.

A single count supports this clonotype. At one end, the junction sequence differs from germline, possibly due to a read error. V and J are TRBV6-5 and TRBJ2-7; TRBD1 aligns across 8 bases. CDR1 is MNHEY and CDR2 is SVGAGI in the germline V gene. The CDR3 has 13 residues. The CDR3 here is CASSGTGEYEQYF. CDR3 nucleotide sequence: TGTGCCAGCAGTGGGACAGGCGAGTACGAGCAATACTTT.

With regard to this clonotype: This CDR3 is missing its conserved last phenylalanine or tryptophan, likely due to a read error. The limits of the CDR3 on the DNA are not certain, so only TCRdb's listed CDR3 is given. This chain connects TRBV7-9 to TRBJ2-3; the table's TRBD1 call for D was not verified on the DNA. Germline V CDR1 and CDR2: SEHNR, FQNEAQ (reference sequence). The CDR3 is 15 residues long, ends included. CDR3 in amino acids: CASSSDRDGADTQCS.

Only one count was recorded for this clonotype. Since no conserved phenylalanine or tryptophan closes the CDR3, a read error is the likely cause. The DNA is omitted, as the CDR3 cannot be located on it reliably, and the CDR3 follows TCRdb's listing. The chain couples TRBV11-2 to TRBJ2-5; TRBD2, the D gene given by the table, was not confirmed from the DNA. In germline, CDR1 is SGHAT, CDR2 FQNNGV. The CDR3 is 17 residues long, ends included. CDR3 sequence: CASSLRLACDSSETQHL.

Worth noting for this clonotype: Because the CDR3 is missing its conserved closing phenylalanine or tryptophan, this is likely a read error. The rearrangement uses TRBV29-1 and TRBJ1-1; D is perhaps TRBD1 (5 bases). This CDR3 is built from 12 residues. Per the germline V gene, CDR1 is SQVTM and CDR2 is ANQGSEA. Trimming took off 7 bases at V and 6 bases at J, with 15 bases between the two ends. The chain's CDR3 is CSAIGRGAEAFY. The CDR3 coding sequence is TGCAGCGCCATCGGACGGGGGGCTGAAGCTTTCTAT.

V is TRBV5-1 and J is TRBJ2-1; perhaps TRBD1 as D (6 bases). This CDR3 is 14 amino acids long. Germline V gene lookup returns CDR1 SGHRS and CDR2 YFSETQ. The ends were cut back, 6 bases at V and 12 bases at J, with 22 bases in the middle. CDR3 protein: CASNQQGQLDGQFF. CDR3 in DNA: TGCGCCAGCAACCAACAGGGTCAGCTCGATGGGCAGTTCTTC.

Concerning this clonotype: A read error is likely, as this CDR3 ends without the conserved phenylalanine or tryptophan. This chain joins TRBV12-3 or TRBV12-4 and TRBJ2-5; D might be TRBD1 (6 bases). This CDR3 region has 13 residues. DNA for the CDR3: TGTGTCAGCAATTTGGTGCAGGGGGAGACCCAGTACTAC. Its translation: CVSNLVQGETQYY.

About this clonotype itself: One end of the junction varies from germline; a read error may be responsible. The chain recombines TRBV6-5 with TRBJ2-6, with TRBD1 matching 7 bases. The CDR3 runs 15 residues. Germline V gene lookup returns CDR1 MNHEY and CDR2 SVGAGI. DNA for the CDR3: TGTGCCAGCAGATACAGGGGCTCTGGGGCAAACGTCATGACTTTT. This gives the protein CASRYRGSGANVMTF.

This clonotype has just one count. This sequence may be a read error, since a much larger clone differs from it by one base. The CDR3 sequence: CASSLGADPLNEQLF. DNA of the CDR3: TGTGCCTCCAGCCTCGGGGCAGACCCTTTGAATGAGCAGCTCTTC. This chain uses TRBV2 with TRBJ2-1; TRBD1 or TRBD2 may be the D gene (5 bases each). Per the germline V gene, CDR1 is SNHLY and CDR2 is FYNNEI. The CDR3 runs 15 residues.

J is TRBJ2-7 and V is TRBV20-1, with 7 bases identical to TRBD1. The trim removed 0 bases at V and 7 bases at J, leaving 3 bases unmatched. In germline, CDR1 is DFQATT, CDR2 SNEGSKA (reference sequence). The CDR3 has 12 residues. CDR3 in amino acids: CSARDGRGEQYF. CDR3 DNA: TGCAGTGCTAGAGACGGCAGGGGGGAGCAGTACTTC.

By sample share, this clonotype is medium-sized. The chain carries TRBV12-3 or TRBV12-4 and TRBJ2-5; D remains unclear. The CDR3 loop spans 13 amino acids. Trimming cost V 5 bases and J 1 base, with 8 bases left between them. The CDR3 bases are TGTGCCAGCAGTCAAAGGTCCCAAGAGACCCAGTACTTC. Translating it yields CASSQRSQETQYF.